A single sample gave rise to the 27 T cell receptor beta chains below, sequenced in a study of blood T cell repertoires in COVID-19. The table came from immunoSEQ multiplex PCR; TCRdb's copy has only in-frame clones and leaves some out. This table holds 150,000 to 200,000 clones, roughly 79% found once. Specimen: peripheral blood. These receptors came from a woman over 75 with COVID-19, enrolled during active disease.

This chain joins TRBV2 and TRBJ1-5, with 7 nucleotides matching TRBD1. Trimming cost V 1 base and J 8 bases; bases outside gene matches: 8. The CDR3 has 15 residues. Germline V CDR1 and CDR2: SNHLY, FYNNEI. CDR3 in amino acids: CASSEDRGGRKPQHF. DNA for the CDR3: TGTGCCAGCAGTGAAGACAGGGGAGGTCGGAAGCCCCAGCATTTT.

The chain carries TRBV25-1 and TRBJ1-2; 12 nucleotides match TRBD1. Germline values: CDR1 MGHDK, CDR2 SYGVNS. Germline trimming cut 6 bases from V and 4 bases from J; bases unmatched to any gene: 6. The CDR3 totals 15 residues. CDR3 DNA sequence: TGTGCCAGCAGCCCGGGACAGGGGGCCGGCTATGGCTACACCTTC. It specifies CASSPGQGAGYGYTF.

The V gene is TRBV6-6, the J gene TRBJ2-2; D might be TRBD2 (5 bases). Trimming removed 2 bases at V and 6 bases at J, with 16 bases between. The CDR3 contains 16 residues. Germline CDR1 reads MNHNY; CDR2 reads SVGAGI (reference sequence). For the CDR3, the DNA is TGTGCCAGCAGTTACGTCGCGGGTTTCGGGCCCGGGGAGCTGTTTTTT. It encodes CASSYVAGFGPGELFF.

This chain joins TRBV2 and TRBJ1-6, with 11 positions matching TRBD1. Germline-derived CDR1 and CDR2 are SNHLY and FYNNEI. This CDR3 has 16 residues. Trimming removed 4 bases from V and 10 bases from J; junction bases left unmatched: 9. CDR3 DNA sequence: TGTGCCAGCAGTGGAAGGGCGGGACAGGGGGGGTCACCCCTCCACTTT. Translated, it gives CASSGRAGQGGSPLHF.

CDR3 loop: CASSTGTGSEKLFF. In DNA form, the CDR3 reads TGCGCCAGCAGCACCGGGACAGGGTCTGAAAAACTGTTTTTT. The V call is TRBV5-1, the J call TRBJ1-4; 9 bases agree with TRBD1. Germline V lookup: CDR1 SGHRS, CDR2 YFSETQ. Trimming took 4 bases from V and 7 from J; bases not matched to a gene: 5. This CDR3 spans 14 amino acids.

On this clone itself: The same CDR3 also results from other DNA sequences found in this sample. The V and J genes are TRBV6-2 or TRBV6-3 and TRBJ2-7; D is uncertain. This CDR3 has 12 amino acids. Germline CDR1 and CDR2: MNHEY and SVGEGT. Trimming pared 3 bases from V and 0 bases from J, leaving 3 bases between. The CDR3 region is CASSYSSYEQYF. DNA of the CDR3: TGTGCCAGCAGTTATAGCTCCTACGAGCAGTACTTC.

The chain carries TRBV20-1 and TRBJ1-5; D is unresolved. Germline V gene lookup returns CDR1 DFQATT and CDR2 SNEGSKA (reference sequence). The CDR3 spans 13 residues. Trimming pared 6 bases from V and 4 bases from J, leaving 13 bases between. CDR3 bases: TGCAGTGCGAGTGGGTCCCAGAATCAGCCCCAGCATTTT. Residues: CSASGSQNQPQHF.

The chain links TRBV19 to TRBJ2-2; weak D call: TRBD2 (6 bases). Germline CDR1 is LNHDA and CDR2 is SQIVND (reference sequence). Between the trimmed V and J ends, which lost 6 bases and 6 bases, there was a span of 23 bases. The CDR3 is made up of 17 amino acids. The CDR3 nucleotides read TGTGCCAGTAGCCCCCCGGGGAGGACTTCGTATTCCGGGGAGCTGTTTTTT. It is translated as CASSPPGRTSYSGELFF.

V gene TRBV7-2 combines with J gene TRBJ1-6, with 12 bases that match TRBD1. The junction had 7 bases not matched to a gene; V was cut back by 5 bases and J by 8 bases. From germline, CDR1 is SGHTA and CDR2 FQGNSA. The CDR3 has 16 residues. The CDR3 DNA follows: TGTGCCAGCAGCCTTACCGGGACAGGGGGCTATTCACCCCTCCACTTT. Protein: CASSLTGTGGYSPLHF. Supplemented by reference TRBV7-2 and TRBJ1-6, the full variable domain reads GAGVSQSPSNKVTEKGKDVELRCDPISGHTALYWYRQSLGQGLEFLIYFQGNSAPDKSGLPSDRFSAERTGGSVSTLTIQRTQQEDSAVYLCASSLTGTGGYSPLHFGNGTRLTVT.

The V and J genes are TRBV5-1 and TRBJ2-1; the D gene is possibly TRBD1 (6 bases). Trimming stripped 4 bases from V and 5 bases from J, with 10 bases between. The CDR3 extends over 13 amino acids. Germline V gene sequence: CDR1 SGHRS, CDR2 YFSETQ. In DNA form, the CDR3 reads TGCGCCAGCAGCCAAGGACAGAACAATGAGCAGTTCTTC. Encoded protein: CASSQGQNNEQFF.

The chain uses TRBV6-6 and TRBJ1-5, with D maybe TRBD1 (5 bases). The CDR3 extends over 14 amino acids. Germline assignment: CDR1 MNHNY and CDR2 SVGAGI (reference sequence). The ends were cut back, 0 bases at V and 7 bases at J, with 10 bases in the middle. The DNA of the CDR3 is TGTGCCAGCAGTTACTCGCGGGGGGACCAGCCCCAGCATTTT. It translates to CASSYSRGDQPQHF.

The rearrangement joins TRBV24-1 to TRBJ1-2; D is undetermined. The germline V and J ends were trimmed by 3 bases and 5 bases, with 9 bases remaining between them. Germline V gene lookup returns CDR1 KGHDR and CDR2 SFDVKD. The CDR3 has 13 amino acids. For the CDR3, the DNA is TGTGCCACCAGTGATCCCGTAACTTATGGCTACACCTTC. It codes for CATSDPVTYGYTF.

The rearrangement links TRBV5-5 to TRBJ1-1; D perhaps matches TRBD1 (5 bases). Between the trimmed V and J ends, which lost 0 bases and 4 bases, there was a span of 7 bases. The CDR3 totals 13 residues. Germline V gene sequence: CDR1 SGHKS, CDR2 YYEKEE (reference sequence). The CDR3 nucleotides read TGTGCCAGCAGCTTGGCCAGGGCCACTGAAGCTTTCTTT. It translates to CASSLARATEAFF.

The rearrangement links TRBV23-1 to TRBJ2-7, with 9 nucleotides matching TRBD1. TRBV23-1 has ORF status, its function being uncertain. This CDR3 has 16 residues. After removal of 6 bases from V and 0 bases from J, the junction contained 9 bases not matched to a gene. CDR3 sequence: CASRVQGARSSYEQYF. DNA for the CDR3: TGCGCCAGCAGGGTACAGGGGGCTAGGAGCTCCTACGAGCAGTACTTC.

This chain links TRBV28 with TRBJ2-7; D is undetermined. V was shortened by 6 bases and J by 3 bases, with 12 bases between the two germline ends. The CDR3 contains 13 residues. The germline V gene encodes CDR1 MDHEN and CDR2 SYDVKM. CDR3 coding DNA: TGTGCCAGCAGGTCACTTGTCGGCTACGAGCAGTACTTC. Residues: CASRSLVGYEQYF.

V usage is TRBV24-1 and J usage is TRBJ2-3; 7 bases fit TRBD2. CDR1 is KGHDR, CDR2 SFDVKD, per germline. The CDR3 covers 15 residues. Trimming cost V 9 bases and J 5 bases; bases outside gene matches: 13. The CDR3 sequence is CATGFRDYLGDTQYF. For the CDR3, the DNA is TGTGCCACCGGGTTCCGGGACTACCTCGGAGATACGCAGTATTTT.

The CDR3 DNA is TGTGCCAGCACTAGAGACAGGGTCGACAATCAGCCCCAGCATTTT. The encoded protein is CASTRDRVDNQPQHF. V is TRBV6-5 and J is TRBJ1-5; 7 nucleotides line up with TRBD1. This CDR3 region has 15 residues. J gave up 3 bases and V 7 bases, and 9 bases lay outside the gene matches. Germline V gives CDR1 MNHEY, CDR2 SVGAGI.

CDR3 protein: CASSAEGLETQYF. Here the CDR3 DNA reads TGTGCCAGCAGCGCAGAGGGTCTAGAGACCCAGTACTTC. The rearrangement links TRBV9 to TRBJ2-5; perhaps TRBD2 as D (5 bases). Germline assignment: CDR1 SGDLS and CDR2 YYNGEE. CDR3 length equals 13 residues. Between the trimmed V and J ends, which lost 3 bases and 4 bases, there was a span of 10 bases. The complete variable domain, with remaining parts taken from reference TRBV9 and TRBJ2-5, reads DSGVTQTPKHLITATGQRVTLRCSPRSGDLSVYWYQQSLDQGLQFLIQYYNGEERAKGNILERFSAQQFPDLHSELNLSSLELGDSALYFCASSAEGLETQYFGPGTRLLVL.

The J gene is TRBJ1-5, the V gene TRBV12-2; the table's D call, TRBD1, has no DNA check behind it. TRBV12-2 corresponds to a pseudogene. This CDR3 has 14 residues. The CDR3 loop reads CASRSGTGVQPQHF. The CDR3 bases are TGTGCAAGTCGCTCCGGGACAGGTGTTCAGCCCCAGCATTTT.

The J gene is TRBJ2-1, the V gene TRBV7-2; a weak D match, TRBD1 (6 bases). CDR1 and CDR2 from the germline V gene are SGHTA and FQGNSA. The CDR3 runs to 14 residues. The V and J ends lost 5 bases and 10 bases respectively, with 18 bases between them. The CDR3 nucleotides are TGTGCCAGCAGCCCAATGCCCGAAGGGGGAGAGCAGTTCTTC. As protein: CASSPMPEGGEQFF.

This chain uses TRBV29-1 with TRBJ2-5; 10 bases agree with TRBD1. The germline V gene encodes CDR1 SQVTM and CDR2 ANQGSEA. This CDR3 is built from 15 residues. Trimming took 6 bases from V and 5 from J; bases not matched to a gene: 12. The CDR3 DNA reads as TGCAGCGTCCCCTCCCGACAGGGGGCGGGGGAGACCCAGTACTTC. It translates to CSVPSRQGAGETQYF. Full variable domain (outside the CDR3, taken from reference TRBV29-1 and TRBJ2-5): SAVISQKPSRDICQRGTSLTIQCQVDSQVTMMFWYRQQPGQSLTLIATANQGSEATYESGFVIDKFPISRPNLTFSTLTVSNMSPEDSSIYLCSVPSRQGAGETQYFGPGTRLLVL.

V gene TRBV19 combines with J gene TRBJ1-2; TRBD1 agrees at 9 bases. This CDR3 has 14 amino acids. V shed 6 bases and J 4 bases; nucleotides not matched to a gene: 6. Germline CDR1 and CDR2: LNHDA and SQIVND (reference sequence). The CDR3 DNA reads as TGTGCCAGTAGCCCGGGACAGGGATTCTATGGCTACACCTTC. This codes for CASSPGQGFYGYTF.

V and J are TRBV5-4 and TRBJ1-1, with 8 nucleotides matching TRBD1. This CDR3 has 18 amino acids. V lost 4 bases and J lost 3; bases outside the gene matches: 17. Germline V gives CDR1 SGHNT, CDR2 YYREEE (reference sequence). The CDR3 protein is CASSPRHRGSRWDTEAFF. Written as DNA, the CDR3 is TGTGCCAGCAGCCCACGCCACAGGGGGTCCCGCTGGGACACTGAAGCTTTCTTT.

The chain couples TRBV15 to TRBJ2-1; 8 bases are shared with TRBD2. Per the germline V gene, CDR1 is LNHNV and CDR2 is YYDKDF (reference sequence). V was pared by 0 bases and J by 8 bases, with 9 bases of the junction left unmatched. This CDR3 is 16 amino acids long. CDR3 bases: TGTGCCACCAGCAGAGATAAAGTAGCGGGGTCCGATGAGCAGTTCTTC. This codes for CATSRDKVAGSDEQFF.

J is TRBJ1-1 and V is TRBV6-6; maybe TRBD1 (5 bases). With 0 bases removed from V and 4 bases from J, the gap between germline ends came to 9 bases. Germline lookup yields CDR1 MNHNY and CDR2 SVGAGI (reference sequence). The length of the CDR3 is 14 residues. CDR3 sequence: CASSYSGGSTEAFF. The DNA of the CDR3 is TGTGCCAGCAGTTACTCGGGGGGGAGCACTGAAGCTTTCTTT.

This clone was detected a few times. The genes are TRBV7-2 and TRBJ1-5; D gene ambiguous. Germline V lookup: CDR1 SGHTA, CDR2 FQGNSA. The CDR3 is 13 residues long. V lost 5 bases and J 5 bases, leaving 10 bases between the germline ends. The DNA of the CDR3 is TGTGCCAGCAGCATACAATTTGATCAGCCCCAGCATTTT. Its protein is CASSIQFDQPQHF.

The genes are TRBV6-2 or TRBV6-3 and TRBJ1-1, with 7 bases aligning to TRBD1. Looked up from germline, CDR1 is MNHEY and CDR2 is SVGEGT. This CDR3 is 15 amino acids long. The trim removed 5 bases at V and 5 bases at J, leaving 11 bases unmatched. CDR3 residues: CASSLRRDSGTEAFF. DNA of the CDR3: TGTGCCAGCAGTCTACGCCGGGACAGCGGGACTGAAGCTTTCTTT.